A single T cell receptor (beta chain) is shown here with its context. Its antigen is currently unknown. These data belong to a study of a mutant IDH1 vaccine in newly diagnosed glioma. As for the study in general: In weeks 1, 3, 5, 7, 11, 15, 19 and 23, patients were vaccinated. Radiotherapy alone preceded vaccination by 4-6 weeks; alternatively, vaccination started with temozolomide cycles. Treated patients had a mean age of approximately 40 years and an approximately 62% male, around 40% female split. Overall study findings and caveats: Less than 95% of patients showed vaccine-induced immune responses across multiple MHC alleles.

The time point denotes: week 23, last vaccination. Every vaccine dose comprised 300 ug of mutant IDH1 20-mer peptide plus topical imiquimod. Sequenced by immunoSEQ multiplex PCR; TCRdb stores in-frame clones only, minus some. This sample has approximately 50,000 clones; around 87% occur once, and the top ten carry more than 1.1%. The TCR was taken from a middle-aged man with glioma. The sample consisted of PBMCs, taken from a glioma patient whose treatment included an IDH1 peptide vaccine.

CDR3: CASSQRYRALFMNTEAFF. The DNA of the CDR3 is TGTGCCAGCAGCCAAAGGTATAGGGCCTTATTTATGAACACTGAAGCTTTCTTT. The rearrangement links TRBV14 to TRBJ1-1; D is uncertain. CDR3 length equals 18 residues. Germline CDR1 is SGHDN and CDR2 is FVKESK. Trimming took 2 bases from V and 0 from J, leaving 19 bases between them.